The source of this T cell receptor beta chain is a study of OX40 agonist ivuxolimab in advanced cancers. Study-level information: Each dose-escalation patient presented with hepatocellular carcinoma, melanoma, renal cell or head and neck cancer.

The CDR3 extends over 12 amino acids. Germline CDR1 is SGHTA and CDR2 is FQGNSA. Deletions cut 5 bases from V and 0 bases from J, with 3 bases between. TCRdb's table, derived via immunoSEQ multiplex PCR, lists solely in-frame clones and lacks some. The sample lists about 32,000 clones; 75% to 85% were seen once. The chain employs TRBV7-2 and TRBJ2-3; D call uncertain. The origin of this receptor is an adult with an advanced solid tumor such as melanoma, head and neck, liver or kidney cancer. The sample consisted of CD4+ or CD8+ T cells sorted from blood, taken in a trial of the OX40 agonist ivuxolimab. The chain's CDR3 is CASSRSTDTQYF. CDR3 sequence (DNA): TGTGCCAGCAGCAGAAGCACAGATACGCAGTATTTT.